This is a list of T cell receptor beta chains from one sample in a study of CD8 T cells in ankylosing spondylitis. In TCRdb, the 5' RACE reads were re-called with MiXCR into one record per CDR3 protein. The sample lists roughly 150,000 distinct CDR3 sequences; roughly 30% were seen once. The sample was synovial fluid, either unsorted or a sorted T cell fraction (not recorded which). The receptors here all came from a male donor with ankylosing spondylitis. Each CDR3 is given with its conserved first and last residue. D genes are given only for firm matches. Size is omitted from some rows. Given values are once, few, many or a class for expanded clones.

J | size | V | D | CDR3 | DNA
TRBJ1-4 | NA | TRBV14 | NA | CASSQDQGKGAEKLFF | TGTGCCAGCAGCCAGGACCAGGGAAAAGGAGCTGAAAAACTGTTTTTT
TRBJ1-2 | NA | TRBV15 | NA | CATSRDRHSTYGYTF | TGTGCCACCAGCAGAGATCGGCACAGCACCTATGGCTACACCTTC
TRBJ1-1 | few | TRBV29-1 | TRBD1 | CSASRQGGTEAFF | TGCAGCGCTTCTCGACAGGGCGGCACTGAAGCTTTCTTT
TRBJ2-7 | NA | TRBV9 | NA | CASSVPLPRGVPMLQYF | TGTGCCAGCAGCGTCCCCCTTCCCAGGGGGGTCCCCATGCTACAGTACTTC
TRBJ1-5 | NA | TRBV29-1 | NA | CSVEEGRNQPQHF | TGCAGCGTTGAAGAGGGAAGGAATCAGCCCCAGCATTTT
TRBJ2-3 | NA | TRBV3-1 | TRBD2 | CACSQDPGGRYGTDTQYF | TGTGCCTGCAGCCAAGATCCTGGCGGGAGGTATGGCACAGATACGCAGTATTTT
TRBJ2-7 | many | TRBV28 | NA | CASSFIVTPGPYEQYF | TGTGCCAGCAGTTTTATCGTGACCCCGGGCCCCTACGAGCAGTACTTC
TRBJ2-4 | NA | TRBV20-1 | NA | CSARDQGLAKNIQYF | TGCAGTGCTAGAGATCAAGGTCTAGCCAAAAACATTCAGTACTTC
TRBJ1-1 | few | TRBV19 | NA | CASSRQPAFEAFF | TGTGCCAGTAGCAGACAGCCGGCCTTTGAAGCTTTCTTT
TRBJ2-3 | NA | TRBV9 | TRBD2 | CASSVDGRSAYSTDTQYF | TGTGCCAGCAGCGTAGACGGGAGGTCGGCCTATAGCACAGATACGCAGTATTTT
TRBJ1-2 | NA | TRBV20-1 | NA | CSVTPGTPANYGYTF | TGCAGTGTAACCCCCGGGACACCGGCTAACTATGGCTACACCTTC
TRBJ1-5 | NA | TRBV27 | NA | CASSTRRAGVLQPQHF | TGTGCCAGCAGTACCCGGAGAGCCGGGGTCCTTCAGCCCCAGCATTTT
TRBJ2-7 | few | TRBV7-9 | NA | CASTPPRGPNEQYF | TGTGCCAGCACCCCCCCCCGGGGGCCCAACGAGCAGTACTTC
TRBJ1-1 | NA | TRBV2 | TRBD1 | CSSIWQGARTEAFF | TGTTCTAGCATCTGGCAGGGGGCAAGGACTGAAGCTTTCTTT
TRBJ1-2 | NA | TRBV11-1 | NA | CASSLAGPTGYTF | TGTGCCAGCAGCTTAGCAGGTCCAACTGGCTACACCTTC
TRBJ2-2 | few | TRBV6-6 | NA | CASRGNTGELFF | TGTGCCAGCCGGGGGAACACCGGGGAGCTGTTTTTT
TRBJ1-1 | NA | TRBV10-3 | NA | CAISEGGGDSTEAFF | TGTGCCATCAGTGAGGGTGGTGGGGATTCCACTGAAGCTTTCTTT
TRBJ2-1 | NA | TRBV2 | TRBD2 | CASSVASGSWGNEQFF | TGTGCCAGCAGTGTCGCCAGCGGGAGCTGGGGAAATGAGCAGTTCTTC
TRBJ2-3 | NA | TRBV15 | NA | CATSRVAPLAGAPDTQYF | TGTGCCACCAGCAGAGTGGCCCCGTTAGCCGGGGCACCAGATACGCAGTATTTT
TRBJ2-3 | many | TRBV5-6 | NA | CASSFGGRVSTDTQYF | TGTGCCAGCAGCTTTGGCGGCAGGGTGAGCACAGATACGCAGTATTTT
TRBJ2-2 | many | TRBV4-1 | NA | CASSQAVWTGELFF | TGCGCCAGCAGCCAAGCTGTTTGGACCGGGGAGCTGTTTTTT
TRBJ1-2 | NA | TRBV11-1 | NA | CASSLVAVLGTAAVYGYTF | TGTGCCAGCAGCTTAGTTGCGGTCCTAGGGACGGCGGCTGTTTATGGCTACACCTTC
TRBJ2-1 | few | TRBV20-1 | NA | CSARMRDEQFF | TGCAGTGCTAGAATGCGCGATGAGCAGTTCTTC
TRBJ2-1 | NA | TRBV20-1 | NA | CSARDFGGVNEQFF | TGCAGTGCTAGAGACTTCGGCGGGGTCAATGAGCAGTTCTTC
TRBJ2-7 | many | TRBV5-6 | TRBD2 | CASSRTSGSSYEQYF | TGTGCCAGCAGCAGAACTAGCGGGAGCTCCTACGAGCAGTACTTC